This T cell receptor (beta chain) originates from a study of identical twins. The study's findings and limits: Excess sharing between twins was weaker in beta out-of-frame sequences.

Each CDR3 protein gets one entry after TCRdb re-called the 5' RACE reads with MiXCR. The repertoire holds 600,000 to 700,000 distinct CDR3 sequences, with roughly 20% as singletons. This CDR3 contains 14 residues. Trimming left V 6 bases short and J 10 bases short, with 18 bases between. Germline V gives CDR1 KGHDR, CDR2 SFDVKD. Of note for this clonotype: Its antigen is unknown.

This sample also appeared in a second study, on T cells expressing NK-cell markers. That publication notes: HCMV specificity was not established for the expanded NKG2C+ T cell clones.

The rearrangement uses TRBV24-1 and TRBJ2-1; tentative D call: TRBD2 (6 bases). Sequencing used PBMCs. The TCR was taken from a woman between 18 and 29 years old in good health. The CDR3 protein is CATSTGVAAGEQFF. CDR3 nucleotides: TGTGCCACCAGTACCGGGGTAGCGGCGGGGGAGCAGTTCTTC.